Following are 20 T cell receptor beta chains from one sample sequenced in a study of blood T cells in healthy people across ages. Together with a sample-barcoded 5' primer, a J-beta primer mix was included in a second PCR lasting about 7 to 11 cycles. TCRdb analysed the 5' RACE reads with MiXCR anew, one entry per CDR3 protein. This table holds 600,000 to 800,000 distinct CDR3 sequences, under 65% found once. Sequencing used blood. The receptors were sampled from an elderly woman in good health.

The J gene is TRBJ2-2, the V gene TRBV29-1; 10 bases are a match to TRBD1. Germline-derived CDR1 and CDR2 are SQVTM and ANQGSEA. Trimming took 6 bases from V and 7 from J; bases not matched to a gene: 5. The CDR3 is made up of 13 amino acids. The CDR3 DNA reads as TGCAGCGTAAGACAGGGGGCAAACGGGGAGCTGTTTTTT. Encoded protein: CSVRQGANGELFF.

J is TRBJ2-5 and V is TRBV7-3; perhaps TRBD2 as D (7 bases). This CDR3 spans 15 amino acids. Germline V gene data show CDR1 as SGHTA and CDR2 as FQGTGA. V was shortened by 1 base and J by 5 bases, with 14 bases between the two germline ends. The CDR3 region is CASSLIGGGGETQYF. In DNA, the CDR3 is TGTGCCAGCAGCTTAATTGGCGGGGGCGGTGAGACCCAGTACTTC.

This clonotype was seen a few times. J is TRBJ2-2 and V is TRBV25-1; 8 nucleotides match TRBD2. Germline CDR1 MGHDK, CDR2 SYGVNS. The CDR3 spans 15 residues. The V and J ends lost 6 bases and 0 bases, in that order; junction bases with no gene match: 3. Written as DNA, the CDR3 is TGTGCCAGCAGCTTAGCGGGACCGAACACCGGGGAGCTGTTTTTT. The encoded protein is CASSLAGPNTGELFF.

In this sample, this clonotype turned up many times. The chain recombines TRBV6-5 with TRBJ2-7; D possibly corresponds to TRBD2 (5 bases). The germline CDR1 and CDR2 sequences are MNHEY and SVGAGI. Trimming cost V 0 bases and J 0 bases, with 9 bases left between them. This CDR3 is 15 amino acids long. The CDR3 is CASSYSRAGSYEQYF. CDR3 in DNA: TGTGCCAGCAGTTACTCGCGGGCAGGCTCCTACGAGCAGTACTTC.

The gene calls are TRBV3-1 and TRBJ1-6; D is perhaps TRBD1 (6 bases). V was cut by 4 bases and J by 4 bases, with 11 bases left in between. The CDR3 runs to 15 residues. CDR1 is LGHDT, CDR2 YNNKEL, per germline (reference sequence). CDR3 DNA sequence: TGTGCCAGCAGCCGACAGGCAGATTATAATTCACCCCTCCACTTT. Amino acids: CASSRQADYNSPLHF.

The chain combines TRBV6-5 with TRBJ2-5, with TRBD2 as a possible D gene (6 bases). The last part of the DNA fits TRBJ2-7 better; the J call may be wrong. Looked up from germline, CDR1 is MNHEY and CDR2 is SVGAGI. The length of the CDR3 is 15 residues. CDR3 sequence (DNA): TGTGCCAGCAGTTACTCAGCTAACGGGAGAGTCGAGCAGTACTTC. Its translation is CASSYSANGRVEQYF.

This chain links TRBV29-1 with TRBJ2-7, with 12 bases matching TRBD1. Germline V CDR1 and CDR2: SQVTM, ANQGSEA. V was clipped by 3 bases and J by 5 bases; unmatched bases: 8. The CDR3 consists of 15 residues. CDR3: CSVDTGQGAKDEQYF. The CDR3 DNA reads TGCAGCGTTGATACGGGACAGGGGGCAAAGGACGAGCAGTACTTC.

This clonotype was counted only a few times. This rearrangement joins TRBV7-3 to TRBJ2-1, with 8 positions matching TRBD1. CDR3 length: 17 amino acids. Trimming cost V 5 bases and J 0 bases; bases outside gene matches: 9. Looked up from germline, CDR1 is SGHTA and CDR2 is FQGTGA. This CDR3 reads CASSRIGQGGSYNEQFF. CDR3 nucleotide sequence: TGTGCCAGCAGCCGCATCGGACAGGGCGGCTCCTACAATGAGCAGTTCTTC.

This clonotype was seen more than once but under ten times. This chain uses TRBV20-1 with TRBJ1-1, with 7 bases matching TRBD1. Per germline, CDR1 DFQATT and CDR2 SNEGSKA (reference sequence). The CDR3 length is 14 residues. V trimming: 3 bases; J trimming: 0 bases; junction bases outside the gene matches: 4. The CDR3 nucleotides are TGCAGTGCTAGCCCGACAGGGATGAACACTGAAGCTTTCTTT. Encoded protein: CSASPTGMNTEAFF.

The sample holds many counts of this clonotype. The junction departs from germline at one end; a sequencing error may be responsible. This chain connects TRBV12-3 or TRBV12-4 to TRBJ1-2; no clear D gene. The CDR3 covers 15 residues. CDR3 nucleotides: TGTGCCAGCAGTTCCCCCGGTAGATTTAACTATGCCTACACCTTC. Translation gives CASSSPGRFNYAYTF.

This clonotype was counted at least ten times. DNA for the CDR3: TGCAGCGTGCTCAACCCCCGGGACGATGAGCAGTTCTTC. Its protein product is CSVLNPRDDEQFF. V is TRBV29-1 and J is TRBJ2-1; D is possibly TRBD1 or TRBD2 (5 bases each). Germline V lookup: CDR1 SQVTM, CDR2 ANQGSEA. The CDR3 loop spans 13 amino acids. Trimming removed 6 bases at V and 8 bases at J, with 17 bases between.

This clonotype has ten or more counts. The chain carries TRBV4-1 and TRBJ2-1, with D possibly matching TRBD2 (5 bases). CDR1 and CDR2 (germline): MGHRA, YSYEKL. Between the trimmed V and J ends, which lost 5 bases and 5 bases, there was a span of 16 bases. The CDR3 is 15 residues long. This CDR3 reads CASSYYGNQDNEQFF. As DNA, the CDR3 is TGCGCCAGCAGCTATTACGGGAACCAGGACAATGAGCAGTTCTTC.

With respect to this clonotype: One end of the junction varies from germline; a read error may be responsible. This chain uses TRBV4-1 with TRBJ2-1, with 12 bases matching TRBD2. The CDR3 is made up of 16 amino acids. Germline CDR1 and CDR2: MGHRA and YSYEKL. CDR3 sequence: CASSPTSGSSRNEQFF. The CDR3 DNA reads as TGTGCCAGCAGCCCGACTAGCGGGAGTAGTAGAAATGAGCAGTTCTTC.

There are a few counts of this clonotype. The V gene is TRBV29-1, the J gene TRBJ2-3; D unresolved. CDR1 and CDR2 (germline): SQVTM, ANQGSEA. The CDR3 contains 11 residues. V lost 7 bases and J lost 5, with 10 bases in between. CDR3 residues: CSGASVDTQYF. The DNA of the CDR3 is TGCAGCGGTGCTTCTGTAGATACGCAGTATTTT.

The chain employs TRBV7-2 and TRBJ2-7; 7 positions match TRBD2. V was pared by 1 base and J by 4 bases, with 7 bases of the junction left unmatched. CDR1 and CDR2 (germline): SGHTA, FQGNSA. This CDR3 has 15 residues. CDR3 bases: TGTGCCAGCAGCTTAGATGCTAGCGGTGTTTACGAGCAGTACTTC. This codes for CASSLDASGVYEQYF.

This CDR3 is CARSGQPQHF. Written as DNA, the CDR3 is TGTGCCCGTTCGGGGCAGCCCCAGCATTTT. This chain joins TRBV6-9 and TRBJ1-5; D is unresolved. CDR3 length: 10 amino acids. Germline CDR1 is MNHGY and CDR2 is SVAAGI. V gave up 11 bases and J gave up 7 bases, with 9 bases separating them.

V gene TRBV30 combines with J gene TRBJ2-1; D remains unclear. Per the germline V gene, CDR1 is GTSNPN and CDR2 is SVGIG (reference sequence). The V gene lost 7 bases and the J gene lost 4 bases, with 14 bases spanning the gap. CDR3 length: 13 amino acids. The CDR3 sequence: CASTTTRYNEQFF. For the CDR3, the DNA is TGTGCCTCCACGACAACGCGTTACAATGAGCAGTTCTTC.

This clonotype was counted at least ten times. The chain carries TRBV9 and TRBJ2-5; D perhaps matches TRBD1 (6 bases). The germline CDR1 and CDR2 sequences are SGDLS and YYNGEE. The length of the CDR3 is 15 residues. The V gene lost 7 bases and the J gene lost 0 bases, with 16 bases spanning the gap. CDR3 DNA sequence: TGTGCCAGCGATCCGACAGGACTCTACCAAGAGACCCAGTACTTC. Translation: CASDPTGLYQETQYF.

The chain links TRBV20-1 to TRBJ1-2; 8 bases align to TRBD1. Germline CDR1 is DFQATT and CDR2 is SNEGSKA (reference sequence). V trimming: 4 bases; J trimming: 3 bases; junction bases outside the gene matches: 4. The CDR3 extends over 13 amino acids. The CDR3 protein is CSANSDRDYGYTF. As DNA, the CDR3 is TGCAGTGCTAATTCGGACAGGGACTATGGCTACACCTTC.

Points on this clonotype: A read error may be the cause here, since a much bigger clone is one base away. V and J are TRBV6-5 and TRBJ2-1; the D call may be TRBD1 or TRBD2 (5 bases each). The germline V gene encodes CDR1 MNHEY and CDR2 SVGAGI. The CDR3 has 19 residues. V lost 2 bases and J 5 bases, leaving 25 bases between the germline ends. The CDR3 nucleotides read TGTGCCAGCAGTTACGTGCTTTACCGGGGACGAGCGGACGACAATGAGCAGTTCTTC. This translates into CASSYVLYRGRADDNEQFF.